These 19 T cell receptor beta chains originate from one sample sequenced in a study of metastatic and nonmetastatic thyroid tumors. TCRdb recomputed clones from the PCR reads via MiXCR. The repertoire has about 92,000 clones, about 15% of them found once; the top ten carry around 3.3%. Each patient went into thyroid surgery without having received any treatment. Material for sequencing was blood. These receptors were collected from a female donor with papillary thyroid cancer or a benign thyroid nodule (not recorded which). Some clones in this sample may be carry-over from other donors' samples.

In this sample, this clone turned up many times. Mismatch with germline at one junction end may stem from a read error. The rearrangement joins TRBV29-1 to TRBJ2-1; D unclear. This CDR3 region has 10 residues. Germline V gives CDR1 SQVTM, CDR2 ANQGSEA. The DNA of the CDR3 is TGCAGCGTTTCCTTACAGCCTTCTCACTTC. The encoded protein is CSVSLQPSHF.

Comments on this clone: A much more abundant neighbour one base away suggests this may be a read error. This chain uses TRBV11-2 with TRBJ2-3; 9 nucleotides agree with TRBD2. With 5 bases clipped from V and 0 bases from J, the junction kept 6 bases outside the gene matches. Germline CDR1 is SGHAT and CDR2 is FQNNGV. The CDR3 covers 16 residues. The CDR3 protein is CASSARLAVSTDTQYF. In DNA, the CDR3 is TGTGCCAGCAGCGCACGACTAGCGGTGAGCACAGATACGCAGTATTTT.

By frequency in the sample, this clone is medium-sized (0.01 to 0.1%). The CDR3 spells CASSYSRLLDQPQHF. The CDR3 nucleotides are TGTGCCAGCAGTTACTCGAGGCTCCTTGATCAGCCCCAGCATTTT. The gene calls are TRBV6-2 or TRBV6-3 and TRBJ1-5; D remains ambiguous. V was pared by 0 bases and J by 5 bases, with 11 bases between. The CDR3 runs 15 residues. Germline assignment: CDR1 MNHEY and CDR2 SVGEGT.

This clone was counted only a few times. This sequence joins TRBV12-3 or TRBV12-4 and TRBJ2-2; possibly TRBD2 for D (6 bases). This CDR3 is 15 amino acids long. V was pared by 6 bases and J by 6 bases, with 17 bases between. In DNA form, the CDR3 reads TGTGCCAGCAGCCGGGCTAGCTGGGGGGCCGGGGAGCTGTTTTTT. Amino acids: CASSRASWGAGELFF.

This clone was seen at least ten times. The chain uses TRBV6-2 or TRBV6-3 and TRBJ1-5; D gene uncertain. The CDR3 has 15 amino acids. V gave up 2 bases and J gave up 4 bases, with 12 bases separating them. Germline lookup yields CDR1 MNHEY and CDR2 SVGEGT. For the CDR3, the DNA is TGTGCCAGCAGTTACGAGGCCGGCTGGAATCAGCCCCAGCATTTT. Its protein is CASSYEAGWNQPQHF.

At least ten counts were recorded for this clone. The J gene is TRBJ2-3, the V gene TRBV5-1; TRBD2 matches 8 bases. The CDR3 sequence is 15 residues long. Looked up from germline, CDR1 is SGHRS and CDR2 is YFSETQ. V lost 2 bases to trimming and J lost 3 bases; unmatched junction nucleotides: 5. The CDR3 DNA reads TGCGCCAGCAGCTTCGGGGGGGTACAGACAGATACGCAGTATTTT. This gives the protein CASSFGGVQTDTQYF. Drawing the rest from reference TRBV5-1 and TRBJ2-3, the complete variable domain is KAGVTQTPRYLIKTRGQQVTLSCSPISGHRSVSWYQQTPGQGLQFLFEYFSETQRNKGNFPGRFSGRQFSNSRSEMNVSTLELGDSALYLCASSFGGVQTDTQYFGPGTRLTVL.

This clone was seen at least ten times. It may be a read error: a sequence one base away is much more abundant. The sample holds other DNA sequences that translate to the same CDR3. This chain connects TRBV6-1 to TRBJ1-6; D perhaps matches TRBD1 (6 bases). V lost 9 bases, J lost 7 bases, and 13 bases lay in between. The CDR3 covers 13 residues. Per the germline V gene, CDR1 is MNHNS and CDR2 is SASEGT. CDR3 sequence reads: CASRGDGNSPLHF. CDR3 nucleotides: TGTGCCAGTAGGGGGGACGGCAATTCACCCCTCCACTTT.

The V call is TRBV28, the J call TRBJ2-2; D is perhaps TRBD1 (5 bases). V was trimmed by 5 bases and J by 1 base, leaving 11 bases between them. The CDR3 spans 15 residues. Germline loops: CDR1 MDHEN, CDR2 SYDVKM. CDR3 sequence reads: CASSRGHQNTGELFF. As DNA, the CDR3 is TGTGCCAGCAGTCGCGGACACCAGAACACCGGGGAGCTGTTTTTT.

This clone occurred many times. V is TRBV19 and J is TRBJ1-5, with TRBD1 as a possible D gene (5 bases). The CDR3 spans 15 residues. The V gene lost 2 bases and the J gene lost 2 bases, with 10 bases spanning the gap. CDR1 LNHDA and CDR2 SQIVND come from the germline V gene (reference sequence). Here the CDR3 DNA reads TGTGCCAGTAGTATAACCCAGGGCGGCAATCAGCCCCAGCATTTT. It specifies CASSITQGGNQPQHF.

This clone has a count of ten or more. The chain joins TRBV5-6 to TRBJ2-7; D tentatively reads TRBD1 or TRBD2 (5 bases each). The germline V gene encodes CDR1 SGHDT and CDR2 YYEEEE. This CDR3 has 12 residues. V was trimmed by 0 bases and J by 6 bases, leaving 7 bases between them. CDR3: CASSLVGAEQYF. Written as DNA, the CDR3 is TGTGCCAGCAGCTTGGTCGGGGCCGAGCAGTACTTC.

Many counts were recorded for this clone. The chain couples TRBV27 to TRBJ1-4; no firm D call. The CDR3 totals 14 residues. The germline gives CDR1 MNHEY, CDR2 SMNVEV (reference sequence). V lost 7 bases, J lost 1 base, and 10 bases lay in between. The CDR3 spells CASKREGTNEKLFF. The CDR3 nucleotides are TGTGCCAGCAAAAGGGAGGGAACTAATGAAAAACTGTTTTTT.

The sample holds many counts of this clone. V is TRBV5-1 and J is TRBJ2-2; 8 bases are shared with TRBD2. The CDR3 spans 15 residues. Germline V gives CDR1 SGHRS, CDR2 YFSETQ. V shed 4 bases and J 5 bases; nucleotides not matched to a gene: 7. The DNA of the CDR3 is TGCGCCAGCAGCCAGACTAGCGTCGTGACCGGGGAGCTGTTTTTT. Translated, it gives CASSQTSVVTGELFF.

This clone appeared many times. V gene TRBV5-1 combines with J gene TRBJ2-2; D is possibly TRBD1 (6 bases). CDR1 and CDR2 (germline): SGHRS, YFSETQ. V lost 7 bases and J 6 bases, leaving 19 bases between the germline ends. The CDR3 contains 15 residues. CDR3 region: CASYYPSRGAGELFF. DNA of the CDR3: TGCGCCAGCTATTACCCAAGCAGGGGCGCCGGGGAGCTGTTTTTT.

This clone was seen many times. This chain uses TRBV10-1 with TRBJ2-5; a possible D gene is TRBD2 (6 bases). Trimming pared 0 bases from V and 2 bases from J, leaving 13 bases between. Germline values: CDR1 WNHNN, CDR2 SYGVQD (reference sequence). The CDR3 has 16 amino acids. This chain's CDR3 is CASSESAVGGQETQYF. The CDR3 DNA is TGCGCCAGCAGTGAGTCGGCAGTTGGGGGGCAAGAGACCCAGTACTTC.

In its sample, this clone was seen many times. The genes are TRBV29-1 and TRBJ1-1; D perhaps matches TRBD1 (5 bases). With 4 bases removed from V and 3 bases from J, the gap between germline ends came to 9 bases. This CDR3 is built from 12 residues. CDR1 is SQVTM and CDR2 is ANQGSEA in the germline V gene. CDR3 in amino acids: CSVGGGDTEAFF. Here the CDR3 DNA reads TGCAGCGTTGGGGGGGGGGACACTGAAGCTTTCTTT.

V is TRBV9 and J is TRBJ2-2; a possible D gene is TRBD1 (6 bases). V shed 1 base and J shed 6 bases, with 16 bases lying between them. The germline V gene encodes CDR1 SGDLS and CDR2 YYNGEE. The CDR3 length is 16 residues. The CDR3 region is CASSVTAGGGAGELFF. DNA for the CDR3: TGTGCCAGCAGCGTAACCGCAGGTGGGGGCGCCGGGGAGCTGTTTTTT.

This clone was seen at least ten times. The sample carries other DNA sequences with the same CDR3. V gene TRBV28 combines with J gene TRBJ1-3, with 9 bases aligning to TRBD1. The CDR3 runs 16 residues. Germline V gene lookup returns CDR1 MDHEN and CDR2 SYDVKM. With V trimmed by 3 bases and J by 4 bases, 7 bases remained unmatched. The CDR3 is CASSFPRDRAGNTIYF. The DNA for the CDR3 is TGTGCCAGCAGTTTCCCCCGGGACAGGGCAGGAAACACCATATATTTT.

V is TRBV9 and J is TRBJ2-7, with TRBD2 identical over 12 bases. CDR3 length: 15 residues. Germline CDR1 is SGDLS and CDR2 is YYNGEE. Losses at the gene ends were 0 bases for V and 2 bases for J; bases not matched to a gene: 0. CDR3 amino acids: CASSVGTSGAYEQYF. The CDR3 DNA sequence: TGTGCCAGCAGCGTAGGGACTAGCGGGGCCTACGAGCAGTACTTC.

This clone has at least ten counts. The chain uses TRBV12-3 or TRBV12-4 and TRBJ1-2; the match to TRBD1 covers 8 bases. The CDR3 runs to 15 residues. V gave up 2 bases and J gave up 5 bases; unmatched junction bases: 7. The CDR3 coding sequence is TGTGCCAGCAGTTTAATGGGCAGGGGGCAATATGGCTACACCTTC. It is translated as CASSLMGRGQYGYTF.